This T cell receptor beta chain was recorded in a study of T cells in Graves' hyperthyroidism and ophthalmopathy. Across the whole study: Peripheral blood specimens were obtained at initial diagnosis, prior to any treatment.

The investigators amplified TCR beta CDR3 regions from RNA transcripts. Carried out on the TCR CDR3, a first-round RT-PCR used the HTBI primer set. TCRdb fed the multiplex PCR reads into MiXCR, producing one record per CDR3 protein. The sample has about 380,000 distinct CDR3 sequences, approximately 15% seen once. Concerning this clonotype: Antigen specificity is unknown.

Study-wide findings and caveats: Clonotypes that were expanded in thyroid above 0.001 mostly appeared in blood too.

The source material was blood. The TCR originated in a woman aged 55-69 years with Graves' hyperthyroidism.

In DNA, the CDR3 is TGTGCCAGCAGCTACCCCGGGACGTTATACACTGAAGCTTTCTTT. Translation gives CASSYPGTLYTEAFF. The rearrangement joins TRBV7-9 to TRBJ1-1; possibly TRBD1 for D (5 bases). V dropped 4 bases and J dropped 3 bases, with 15 bases sitting between them. This CDR3 has 15 residues. The germline gives CDR1 SEHNR, CDR2 FQNEAQ (reference sequence).